These T cell receptor beta chains were read from a single sample in a study of a mutant IDH1 vaccine in newly diagnosed glioma. Antigens for these TCRs are unknown. Measured with immunoSEQ multiplex PCR; TCRdb has only the in-frame clones, and not every one. In the table there are approximately 31,000 clones, over 75% of which are singletons. This material consisted of PBMCs, taken from a glioma patient whose treatment included an IDH1 peptide vaccine. These receptors came from a man between 35 and 55 years old with glioma. Some clones in this sample may be carry-over from other donors' samples. Each CDR3 is given with its conserved first and last residue. Fields, in order: D gene, V gene, CDR3 length, clone size, J gene, CDR3 DNA, CDR3 protein. A D gene is named only where the DNA matches it firmly. Expanded clones get a size class; other rows say once, few or many, or leave the size out.

D: .; V: TRBV5-1; length: 16; size: .; J: TRBJ2-6; DNA: TGCGCCAGCAGCTTGAGTCAGGTCTCTGGGGCCAACGTCCTGACTTTC; CDR3: CASSLSQVSGANVLTF
D: TRBD1; V: TRBV6-5; length: 15; size: .; J: TRBJ1-1; DNA: TGTGCCAGCAGTTTCGGACAGGGTTTGAGGACTGAAGCTTTCTTT; CDR3: CASSFGQGLRTEAFF
D: .; V: TRBV15; length: 18; size: .; J: TRBJ1-1; DNA: TGTGCCACCAGCGTACAAGAGACGGGCACGGGGGTGAACACTGAAGCTTTCTTT; CDR3: CATSVQETGTGVNTEAFF
D: .; V: TRBV18; length: 13; size: .; J: TRBJ2-2; DNA: TGTGCCAGCTCAGCGGGCCCCACCGGGGAGCTGTTTTTT; CDR3: CASSAGPTGELFF
D: TRBD1; V: TRBV4-1; length: 17; size: .; J: TRBJ2-1; DNA: TGCGCCAGCAGCCACGACCCCCGGGACAGGACCTACAATGAGCAGTTCTTC; CDR3: CASSHDPRDRTYNEQFF
D: .; V: TRBV28; length: 15; size: .; J: TRBJ2-3; DNA: TGTGCCAGCAGGGGGGCGGGGGTCGGCACAGATACGCAGTATTTT; CDR3: CASRGAGVGTDTQYF
D: TRBD1; V: TRBV18; length: 15; size: .; J: TRBJ1-1; DNA: TGTGCCAGCTCACCACCGGGGTTGCAGGGGGCTGAAGCTTTCTTT; CDR3: CASSPPGLQGAEAFF
D: .; V: TRBV5-6; length: 12; size: .; J: TRBJ2-7; DNA: TGTGCCAGCAGCTTTGTCACCTACGAGCAGTACTTC; CDR3: CASSFVTYEQYF
D: .; V: TRBV4-2; length: 13; size: .; J: TRBJ2-3; DNA: TGTGCCAGCAGCCAAGATGTGGAGGATACGCAGTATTTT; CDR3: CASSQDVEDTQYF
D: .; V: TRBV7-2; length: 13; size: once; J: TRBJ1-1; DNA: TGTGCCAGCAGACGCCTCCCGGACACTGAAGCTTTCTTT; CDR3: CASRRLPDTEAFF
D: .; V: TRBV5-4; length: 14; size: .; J: TRBJ2-6; DNA: TGTGCCAGCAGCTTTTGGTCTGGGGCCAACGTCCTGACTTTC; CDR3: CASSFWSGANVLTF
D: TRBD1; V: TRBV30; length: 14; size: .; J: TRBJ2-3; DNA: TGTGCCTGGAGTGTAGGGGGCATCCCAGATACGCAGTATTTT; CDR3: CAWSVGGIPDTQYF
D: .; V: TRBV21-1; length: 15; size: .; J: TRBJ1-2; DNA: TGTGCCAGCAGCATACAGGGGGCGCCAAGCTATGGCTACACCTTC; CDR3: CASSIQGAPSYGYTF
D: .; V: TRBV19; length: 16; size: .; J: TRBJ1-5; DNA: TGTGCCAGCCAAGGGGCCTCTGATACTAGCAATCAGCCCCAGCATTTT; CDR3: CASQGASDTSNQPQHF
D: .; V: TRBV5-1; length: 16; size: .; J: TRBJ1-1; DNA: TGCGCCAGCAGCTTACCGTTTGGCAGAGACAACACTGAAGCTTTCTTT; CDR3: CASSLPFGRDNTEAFF
D: TRBD1; V: TRBV5-3; length: 16; size: .; J: TRBJ2-1; DNA: TGTGCCAGAAGCTCGGACAGGGCGAAGGGATACAATGAGCAGTTCTTC; CDR3: CARSSDRAKGYNEQFF
D: TRBD1; V: TRBV30; length: 14; size: few; J: TRBJ1-2; DNA: TGTGCCTGGAGAACCGGGACAGTTAACTATGGCTACACCTTC; CDR3: CAWRTGTVNYGYTF
D: .; V: TRBV7-9; length: 16; size: .; J: TRBJ2-7; DNA: TGTGCCAGCAGCTTAGAGGCGCCGGGGTTATCCTACGAGCAGTACTTC; CDR3: CASSLEAPGLSYEQYF
D: .; V: TRBV19; length: 15; size: .; J: TRBJ1-1; DNA: TGTGCCAGTAGTTATGATGGGACAAGGAACACTGAAGCTTTCTTT; CDR3: CASSYDGTRNTEAFF
D: .; V: TRBV19; length: 13; size: .; J: TRBJ2-1; DNA: TGTGCCAGTAGTACGGACCTGAGAAATGAGCAGTTCTTC; CDR3: CASSTDLRNEQFF
D: .; V: TRBV14; length: 14; size: .; J: TRBJ1-2; DNA: TGTGCCAGCAGCCAAGGGGCAGCTATGGACGGCTACACCTTC; CDR3: CASSQGAAMDGYTF
D: .; V: TRBV4-2; length: 11; size: .; J: TRBJ1-3; DNA: TGTGCCAGCAGCCAAACAGATCTAATATATTTT; CDR3: CASSQTDLIYF
D: .; V: TRBV4-1; length: 15; size: .; J: TRBJ1-6; DNA: TGCGCCAGCAGCCAAGTGGACAGAATTAATTCACCCCTCCACTTT; CDR3: CASSQVDRINSPLHF
D: .; V: TRBV27; length: 14; size: .; J: TRBJ1-1; DNA: TGTGCCAGCAGCCTAAGGGGACCGGGCACTGAAGCTTTCTTT; CDR3: CASSLRGPGTEAFF
D: .; V: TRBV18; length: 15; size: .; J: TRBJ1-6; DNA: TGTGCCAGCTCAACGTGGGACGGGAGTAATTCACCCCTCCACTTT; CDR3: CASSTWDGSNSPLHF
D: TRBD2; V: TRBV2; length: 12; size: .; J: TRBJ2-7; DNA: TGTGCCAGCACCGGGGAGGGGTACGAGCAGTACTTC; CDR3: CASTGEGYEQYF
D: .; V: TRBV6-1; length: 13; size: .; J: TRBJ1-1; DNA: TGTGCCAGCAGGGCCTCAGCGAACACTGAAGCTTTCTTT; CDR3: CASRASANTEAFF
D: .; V: TRBV19; length: 16; size: .; J: TRBJ1-2; DNA: TGTGCCAGTACCAAGTTAGGTGGGGGAGTGTACTATGGCTACACCTTC; CDR3: CASTKLGGGVYYGYTF
D: .; V: TRBV29-1; length: 15; size: .; J: TRBJ1-5; DNA: TGCAGCGTTGGGCTAGGGAGGGGTAGCAATCAGCCCCAGCATTTT; CDR3: CSVGLGRGSNQPQHF
D: .; V: TRBV7-9; length: 14; size: .; J: TRBJ1-2; DNA: TGTGCCAGCAGCTCCCCTTTAAGTACCTATGGCTACACCTTC; CDR3: CASSSPLSTYGYTF
D: TRBD1; V: TRBV5-4; length: 14; size: .; J: TRBJ1-4; DNA: TGTGCCAGCAGCTCAGGACAGGTTAATGAAAAACTGTTTTTT; CDR3: CASSSGQVNEKLFF
D: .; V: TRBV15; length: 12; size: .; J: TRBJ1-1; DNA: TGTGCCACCAGCCCCATCGGCACTGAAGCTTTCTTT; CDR3: CATSPIGTEAFF
D: .; V: TRBV2; length: 13; size: .; J: TRBJ2-7; DNA: TGTGCCAGCTCCAGGGCATTAACCTACGAGCAGTACTTC; CDR3: CASSRALTYEQYF
D: .; V: TRBV7-2; length: 15; size: .; J: TRBJ2-6; DNA: TGTGCCAGCAGCTCTAGGGCGTCTGGGGCCAACGTCCTGACTTTC; CDR3: CASSSRASGANVLTF
D: TRBD1; V: TRBV14; length: 20; size: .; J: TRBJ2-3; DNA: TGTGCCAGCAGCCAAGAAAGGTGGCAGGGGGCCCAAATAAGCACAGATACGCAGTATTTT; CDR3: CASSQERWQGAQISTDTQYF
D: TRBD1; V: TRBV19; length: 15; size: .; J: TRBJ2-5; DNA: TGTGCCAGTAGTATAGGGGACAGGGGGACTGAGACCCAGTACTTC; CDR3: CASSIGDRGTETQYF
D: .; V: TRBV9; length: 14; size: few; J: TRBJ1-4; DNA: TGTGCCAGCAGCGTAGCTACAGGAAGAGGTGAACTGTTTTTT; CDR3: CASSVATGRGELFF
D: .; V: TRBV7-2; length: 15; size: .; J: TRBJ1-1; DNA: TGTGCCAGCAGCCAGTACAGGAGCACGAACACTGAAGCTTTCTTT; CDR3: CASSQYRSTNTEAFF
D: .; V: TRBV7-2; length: 14; size: once; J: TRBJ2-5; DNA: TGTGCCAGCAGCCCCCACAGGAATTGGGAGACCCAGTACTTC; CDR3: CASSPHRNWETQYF
D: .; V: TRBV19; length: 15; size: .; J: TRBJ2-5; DNA: TGTGCCAGTAGTATAGTATTCCAGGGGCAAGAGACCCAGTACTTC; CDR3: CASSIVFQGQETQYF
D: .; V: TRBV6-5; length: 14; size: few; J: TRBJ2-3; DNA: TGTGCCAGCAGTTATTACGGCCCAACGAATACGCAGTATTTT; CDR3: CASSYYGPTNTQYF
D: TRBD1; V: TRBV27; length: 17; size: .; J: TRBJ1-1; DNA: TGTGCCAGCAGTCTAAGACAGGGGAATTGGGCGTACACTGAAGCTTTCTTT; CDR3: CASSLRQGNWAYTEAFF
D: .; V: TRBV25-1; length: 14; size: once; J: TRBJ1-1; DNA: TGTGCCAGCAAGGGGGTTTGGAGAGATCATGAAGCTTTCTTT; CDR3: CASKGVWRDHEAFF
D: .; V: TRBV18; length: 13; size: .; J: TRBJ1-5; DNA: TGTGCCAGCTCACCTGAGGGGGATCAGCCCCAGCATTTT; CDR3: CASSPEGDQPQHF